The 22 T cell receptor beta chains below all came from one sample that was sequenced in a study of blood T cell repertoires in COVID-19. Profiled with immunoSEQ multiplex PCR; TCRdb holds only in-frame clones, not every one. The sample has 280,000 or so clones, 70% to 90% seen once; the top ten hold 2.2%. Sequenced: PBMCs or T cells enriched from blood (not recorded which). These receptors all stem from a man aged 25-40 years who had recovered from COVID-19.

V gene TRBV29-1 combines with J gene TRBJ1-5; TRBD1 aligns across 9 bases. The CDR3 is 14 amino acids. Germline CDR1 and CDR2: SQVTM and ANQGSEA. The V segment lost 8 bases and the J segment 4 bases; nucleotides outside the gene matches: 9. The CDR3 DNA sequence: TGCAGCACGCGGACAGGGGATCGTAATCAGCCCCAGCATTTT. It translates to CSTRTGDRNQPQHF.

The V gene is TRBV30, the J gene TRBJ1-1; D remains unclear. The germline V and J ends were trimmed by 0 bases and 2 bases, with 7 bases remaining between them. CDR3 length: 13 residues. CDR1 GTSNPN and CDR2 SVGIG come from the germline V gene (reference sequence). CDR3 sequence (DNA): TGTGCCTGGAGTGTCCGAGTAAACACTGAAGCTTTCTTT. Translating gives CAWSVRVNTEAFF. The full variable domain, rest sourced from reference TRBV30 and TRBJ1-1, is SQTIHQWPATLVQPVGSPLSLECTVEGTSNPNLYWYRQAAGRGLQLLFYSVGIGQISSEVPQNLSASRPQDRQFILSSKKLLLSDSGFYLCAWSVRVNTEAFFGQGTRLTVV.

Here the CDR3 reads CASSYAAGGLTEAFF. The CDR3, as DNA: TGTGCCAGCAGTTACGCGGCAGGAGGATTGACTGAAGCTTTCTTT. The chain couples TRBV6-5 to TRBJ1-1, with unresolved D. V was pared by 2 bases and J by 5 bases, with 15 bases between. This CDR3 has 15 amino acids. The V gene's germline CDR1 is MNHEY and CDR2 SVGAGI.

The chain carries TRBV7-6 and TRBJ1-3; 8 bases line up with TRBD1. Germline-derived CDR1 and CDR2 are SGHVS and FNYEAQ. V gave up 3 bases and J gave up 7 bases; unmatched junction bases: 2. The CDR3 loop spans 13 amino acids. DNA of the CDR3: TGTGCCAGCAGCTTTGACAGGGGTAACACCATATATTTT. Encoded protein: CASSFDRGNTIYF.

The chain combines TRBV9 with TRBJ1-4; no firm D call. The CDR3 is 17 amino acids. Trimming took 4 bases from V and 8 from J, leaving 24 bases between them. Germline-derived CDR1 and CDR2 are SGDLS and YYNGEE. The CDR3 here is CASSPISGMSSWEKLFF. For the CDR3, the DNA is TGTGCCAGCAGCCCCATCTCGGGGATGTCAAGTTGGGAAAAACTGTTTTTT.

CDR3 DNA: TGTGCCAGCAGCTCTCCCAAGACAGCCGGAAACACCATATATTTT. Protein: CASSSPKTAGNTIYF. The V and J genes are TRBV5-8 and TRBJ1-3, with a tentative D call TRBD1 (5 bases). The length of the CDR3 is 15 residues. The ends were cut back, 3 bases at V and 4 bases at J, with 14 bases in the middle. The germline gives CDR1 SGHTS, CDR2 YDEGEE.

V and J are TRBV18 and TRBJ1-2; 12 bases align to TRBD1. Germline assignment: CDR1 KGHSH and CDR2 LQKENI. With V trimmed by 3 bases and J by 4 bases, 3 bases remained unmatched. The CDR3 contains 15 residues. CDR3: CASSPGQGASYGYTF. CDR3 nucleotides: TGTGCCAGCTCACCGGGACAGGGGGCATCCTATGGCTACACCTTC.

This clone came up a few times. The rearrangement joins TRBV6-1 to TRBJ1-1; D is possibly TRBD1 (6 bases). The V and J ends lost 3 bases and 4 bases respectively, with 12 bases between them. The CDR3 runs 14 residues. Germline V CDR1 and CDR2: MNHNS, SASEGT. This chain's CDR3 is CASSDRGKGTEAFF. The CDR3 DNA follows: TGTGCCAGCAGTGACAGGGGAAAGGGCACTGAAGCTTTCTTT.

V and J are TRBV5-6 and TRBJ2-5; perhaps TRBD2 as D (6 bases). Germline V gives CDR1 SGHDT, CDR2 YYEEEE. The length of the CDR3 is 15 residues. Trimming left V 3 bases short and J 2 bases short, with 14 bases between. The CDR3 DNA reads TGTGCCAGCAGCTCTGGGGACTGGATGCAAGAGACCCAGTACTTC. Translated, it gives CASSSGDWMQETQYF.

The chain couples TRBV3-1 (or the pseudogene TRBV3-2) to TRBJ2-7; 9 bases align to TRBD2. V lost 4 bases and J lost 2; bases outside the gene matches: 6. CDR3 size: 15 residues. CDR1 is LGHDT and CDR2 is YNNKEL in the germline V gene (reference sequence). The CDR3 DNA is TGTGCCAGCAGCCCTAACCCTAGCGGGGCCTACGAGCAGTACTTC. This gives the protein CASSPNPSGAYEQYF.

V is TRBV5-1 and J is TRBJ1-3; no definite D call. The CDR3 extends over 14 amino acids. Germline CDR1 SGHRS, CDR2 YFSETQ. Trimming removed 4 bases at V and 2 bases at J, with 10 bases between. In nucleotides, the CDR3 is TGCGCCAGCAGCCCAGGTGGCACTGGAAACACCATATATTTT. It yields the protein CASSPGGTGNTIYF.

This clone was detected only once. The chain couples TRBV11-2 to TRBJ1-2; TRBD1 aligns across 8 bases. V trimming: 0 bases; J trimming: 4 bases; junction bases outside the gene matches: 7. This CDR3 has 16 amino acids. CDR1 and CDR2 from the germline V gene are SGHAT and FQNNGV. The CDR3 loop reads CASSLDTGQGPYGYTF. For the CDR3, the DNA is TGTGCCAGCAGCTTAGACACCGGACAGGGTCCCTATGGCTACACCTTC. Complete variable domain (other parts from reference TRBV11-2 and TRBJ1-2): EAGVAQSPRYKIIEKRQSVAFWCNPISGHATLYWYQQILGQGPKLLIQFQNNGVVDDSQLPKDRFSAERLKGVDSTLKIQPAKLEDSAVYLCASSLDTGQGPYGYTFGSGTRLTVV.

The chain joins TRBV7-2 to TRBJ1-5; no firm D call. Per the germline V gene, CDR1 is SGHTA and CDR2 is FQGNSA. This CDR3 is 14 amino acids long. V lost 1 base and J 7 bases, leaving 11 bases between the germline ends. This CDR3 is CASSLVGSGQPQHF. In nucleotides, the CDR3 is TGTGCCAGCAGCTTAGTAGGTTCGGGGCAGCCCCAGCATTTT. Based on the CDR3 plus reference TRBV7-2 and TRBJ1-5, the full variable domain is GAGVSQSPSNKVTEKGKDVELRCDPISGHTALYWYRQSLGQGLEFLIYFQGNSAPDKSGLPSDRFSAERTGGSVSTLTIQRTQQEDSAVYLCASSLVGSGQPQHFGDGTRLSIL.

The CDR3 here is CASSQGFEGQGYTF. The CDR3 DNA is TGTGCCAGCAGCCAAGGGTTTGAGGGCCAGGGCTACACCTTC. The chain joins TRBV3-1 (or the pseudogene TRBV3-2) to TRBJ1-2; no reliable D call. The CDR3 extends over 14 amino acids. Trimming took 1 base from V and 8 from J, leaving 14 bases between them. Germline lookup yields CDR1 LGHDT and CDR2 YNNKEL (reference sequence).

The chain combines TRBV2 with TRBJ1-5; no definite D call. Germline CDR1 and CDR2: SNHLY and FYNNEI. This CDR3 has 13 amino acids. V was trimmed by 1 base and J by 6 bases, leaving 7 bases between them. The CDR3 bases are TGTGCCAGCAGTGAAGAGAGTCTTCAGCCCCAGCATTTT. Its translation is CASSEESLQPQHF.

V and J are TRBV6-5 and TRBJ1-1; D gene unclear. Deletions cut 6 bases from V and 1 base from J, with 12 bases between. From germline, CDR1 is MNHEY and CDR2 SVGAGI. The CDR3 runs to 14 residues. This CDR3 is CASRKGGSNTEAFF. The CDR3 DNA reads TGTGCCAGCAGAAAAGGAGGGTCGAACACTGAAGCTTTCTTT.

This rearrangement joins TRBV6-5 to TRBJ1-1, with D perhaps matching TRBD1 (6 bases). Trimming removed 7 bases from V and 5 bases from J, with 14 bases in between. The CDR3 loop spans 13 amino acids. The germline V gene has CDR1 MNHEY and CDR2 SVGAGI. As DNA, the CDR3 is TGTGCCAGCACCAACAGGGTGGGGACTGAAGCTTTCTTT. Its translation: CASTNRVGTEAFF.

This clone was counted once. The chain has TRBV13 and TRBJ2-7, with 8 bases identical to TRBD2. Trimming removed 3 bases from V and 1 base from J; junction bases left unmatched: 5. The CDR3 is 15 residues long. Germline values: CDR1 PRHDT, CDR2 FYEKMQ (reference sequence). The CDR3 DNA reads as TGTGCCAGCAGCTTCCCCGGGGGGGGGTCCTACGAGCAGTACTTC. Its protein product is CASSFPGGGSYEQYF.

The V and J genes are TRBV7-2 and TRBJ2-3; 13 bases are a match to TRBD2. This CDR3 region has 16 residues. The trim removed 5 bases at V and 5 bases at J, leaving 7 bases unmatched. In germline, CDR1 is SGHTA, CDR2 FQGNSA. The CDR3 nucleotides are TGTGCCAGCAGCGCAAGGACTAGCGGGGGAGTAGATACGCAGTATTTT. Translating gives CASSARTSGGVDTQYF.

The chain recombines TRBV7-9 with TRBJ1-1; the match to TRBD1 covers 8 bases. Trimming removed 0 bases from V and 7 bases from J; junction bases left unmatched: 1. Germline values: CDR1 SEHNR, CDR2 FQNEAQ (reference sequence). CDR3 length: 13 amino acids. The CDR3 DNA sequence: TGTGCCAGCAGCTTAGCAGACAGGGGTGAAGCTTTCTTT. As protein: CASSLADRGEAFF.

V gene TRBV20-1 combines with J gene TRBJ1-1; D is undetermined. CDR1 and CDR2 from the germline V gene are DFQATT and SNEGSKA (reference sequence). V lost 6 bases and J 6 bases, leaving 8 bases between the germline ends. There are 10 residues in the CDR3. DNA of the CDR3: TGCAGTGCCCCGAGGGCTGAAGCTTTCTTT. Translation gives CSAPRAEAFF.

This clone was seen a single time. This chain uses TRBV5-1 with TRBJ1-2; 11 nucleotides match TRBD1. The CDR3 is made up of 14 amino acids. Germline assignment: CDR1 SGHRS and CDR2 YFSETQ. V trimming: 4 bases; J trimming: 1 base; junction bases outside the gene matches: 0. In DNA, the CDR3 is TGCGCCAGCAGCGGGACAGGGGGTAACTATGGCTACACCTTC. This codes for CASSGTGGNYGYTF.